The entry that follows covers one T cell receptor (beta chain) sequence. Antigen: not known. The sample originates from a study of T cells in Graves' hyperthyroidism and ophthalmopathy. Regarding the study as a whole: Appearing also in blood were most of the thyroid clonotypes expanded above 0.001. Ophthalmopathy cases were set apart from stable hyperthyroidism by a 13 V-J model.

Amplification of TCR beta CDR3 regions used RNA as the template. TCR CDR3 regions were first amplified by RT-PCR with HTBI primers. From the multiplex PCR reads, TCRdb called clonotypes with MiXCR, one entry per CDR3 protein. The data contain roughly 570,000 distinct CDR3 sequences, about half of them seen just once; the ten biggest clones take up about 7.8%. A lack of ophthalmopathy progression within 18 months defined stable Graves' hyperthyroidism. This CDR3 spans 15 amino acids. CDR1 and CDR2 (germline): LNHDA, SQIVND (reference sequence). Between the trimmed V and J ends, which lost 7 bases and 0 bases, there was a span of 10 bases.

The rearrangement links TRBV19 to TRBJ2-6; TRBD1 is a possible D gene (6 bases). The sequence was obtained from a woman in her late teens or twenties with Graves' hyperthyroidism. Sequenced material: peripheral blood or thyroid tissue (not recorded which). The DNA of the CDR3 is TGTGCCAGTAATACAGGGTCCTCTGGGGCCAACGTCCTGACTTTC. Encoded protein: CASNTGSSGANVLTF.